The rows below give T cell receptor beta chains drawn from one sample of a study of control samples from healthy donors and cancer patients. Generated by immunoSEQ multiplex PCR, the TCRdb table keeps only in-frame clones and is missing some. The data contain 120,000 or so clones, more than 85% of them singletons. Sequences were obtained from blood. The receptors stem from a woman aged 18 to 35 in good health. The CDR3 runs from the conserved cysteine through the conserved F or W. The D gene is left open where the match is weak. Only some rows state a clone size, as once, few, many or a class for expanded clones.

abundance,j_gene,v_gene,d_gene,CDR3aa,CDR3nt
.,TRBJ1-1,TRBV10-2,.,CASSESGPNTEAFF,TGCGCCAGCAGTGAGTCTGGACCGAACACTGAAGCTTTCTTT
.,TRBJ1-2,TRBV29-1,.,CSVVSGINYGYTF,TGCAGCGTTGTATCGGGCATAAACTATGGCTACACCTTC
.,TRBJ2-3,TRBV5-1,TRBD1,CASSLGQGSTDTQYF,TGCGCCAGCAGCTTGGGACAGGGTAGCACAGATACGCAGTATTTT
.,TRBJ2-1,TRBV11-3,.,CASSSGDYNEQFF,TGTGCCAGCAGCTCGGGGGATTACAATGAGCAGTTCTTC
once,TRBJ2-5,TRBV28,TRBD1,CASSIAGDSQETQYF,TGTGCCAGCAGTATTGCAGGGGACAGCCAAGAGACCCAGTACTTC
.,TRBJ1-6,TRBV7-9,.,CAGTRPGKMAPLHF,TGTGCCGGCACCCGGCCGGGGAAAATGGCACCCCTCCACTTT
.,TRBJ1-1,TRBV6-2/TRBV6-3,.,CASSYSGFTEAFF,TGTGCCAGCAGTTACTCGGGGTTCACTGAAGCTTTCTTT
once,TRBJ2-1,TRBV4-2,.,CASGPAVGADYNEQFF,TGTGCCAGCGGGCCCGCCGTGGGGGCCGACTACAATGAGCAGTTCTTC
.,TRBJ2-7,TRBV30,.,CAWSVNRAYEQYF,TGTGCCTGGAGTGTTAACAGGGCATACGAGCAGTACTTC
.,TRBJ1-2,TRBV12-3/TRBV12-4,TRBD1,CASSDRQGRGTF,TGTGCCAGCAGCGACCGACAGGGGAGGGGCACCTTC
.,TRBJ2-5,TRBV11-2,TRBD2,CASSFLSGVGRETQYF,TGTGCCAGCAGCTTTTTAAGCGGGGTAGGGCGGGAGACCCAGTACTTC
.,TRBJ2-3,TRBV9,TRBD2,CASSVAGGSADTQYF,TGTGCCAGCAGCGTAGCGGGGGGGTCGGCAGATACGCAGTATTTT
.,TRBJ2-2,TRBV6-5,TRBD2,CASSYSLAGNTGELFF,TGTGCCAGCAGTTACTCGCTAGCGGGCAACACCGGGGAGCTGTTTTTT
once,TRBJ1-1,TRBV7-9,.,CASSLGVSGGGTEAFF,TGTGCCAGCAGCTTAGGAGTGTCTGGGGGAGGCACTGAAGCTTTCTTT
.,TRBJ2-7,TRBV28,.,CASRYSQVPTYEQYF,TGTGCCAGCCGCTATTCTCAGGTCCCGACCTACGAGCAGTACTTC
.,TRBJ2-1,TRBV28,TRBD2,CASSLGVNRRTSGHNEQFF,TGTGCCAGCAGTCTAGGTGTGAATAGGAGGACTAGCGGCCACAATGAGCAGTTCTTC
.,TRBJ1-1,TRBV5-4,.,CASSLRSATEAFF,TGTGCCAGCAGCCTCCGGTCCGCCACTGAAGCTTTCTTT
.,TRBJ2-2,TRBV24-1,.,CATSDPTGSGELFF,TGTGCCACCAGTGACCCGACAGGTAGCGGGGAGCTGTTTTTT
.,TRBJ1-6,TRBV7-2,TRBD1,CASSSRQGSDSPLHF,TGTGCCAGCAGCTCCCGACAGGGTAGTGATTCACCCCTCCACTTT
medium-sized,TRBJ2-7,TRBV12-3/TRBV12-4,TRBD2,CASSRLAANEQYF,TGTGCCAGCAGTCGACTAGCGGCCAACGAGCAGTACTTC
.,TRBJ2-1,TRBV7-6,TRBD2,CASSLASSISGGPYNEQFF,TGTGCCAGCAGCTTAGCATCGTCTATCAGCGGGGGCCCCTACAATGAGCAGTTCTTC
.,TRBJ2-3,TRBV30,.,CAWSLEAGPTDTQYF,TGTGCCTGGAGTCTAGAAGCGGGTCCCACAGATACGCAGTATTTT
.,TRBJ2-7,TRBV13,.,CASSLGSGGSLFYNEQYF,TGTGCCAGCAGCTTAGGATCAGGGGGGTCACTTTTTTACAACGAGCAGTACTTC
.,TRBJ2-1,TRBV18,.,CASSPTLSSYNEQFF,TGTGCCAGCTCACCGACACTGAGCTCCTACAATGAGCAGTTCTTC
.,TRBJ2-3,TRBV7-8,.,CASSHNPEQATSTDTQYF,TGTGCCAGCAGCCACAACCCCGAACAGGCGACTAGCACAGATACGCAGTATTTT
.,TRBJ2-7,TRBV9,TRBD2,CASSGTTFEQYF,TGTGCCAGTTCTGGGACTACGTTCGAGCAGTACTTC
once,TRBJ1-4,TRBV6-5,TRBD1,CASGRGQNEKLFF,TGTGCCAGCGGCCGGGGACAGAATGAAAAACTGTTTTTT
.,TRBJ1-4,TRBV5-1,TRBD1,CASSLAGQHGEKLFF,TGCGCCAGCAGCTTGGCGGGACAGCACGGTGAAAAACTGTTTTTT
few,TRBJ1-5,TRBV3-1/TRBV3-2,.,CASSHGTHSNQPQHF,TGTGCCAGCAGCCATGGTACCCATAGCAATCAGCCCCAGCATTTT
.,TRBJ2-3,TRBV19,TRBD1,CASRDRGSTDTQYF,TGTGCCAGTAGAGACAGGGGAAGCACAGATACGCAGTATTTT
few,TRBJ2-3,TRBV11-3,.,CASSLEVADTQYF,TGTGCCAGCAGCTTAGAAGTCGCAGATACGCAGTATTTT
.,TRBJ1-4,TRBV19,.,CASMDPGTRLGKLFF,TGTGCCAGTATGGACCCCGGGACGCGGCTAGGAAAACTGTTTTTT
.,TRBJ1-2,TRBV19,.,CASRGGGGDGYTF,TGTGCCAGTAGAGGAGGGGGGGGAGATGGCTACACCTTC
.,TRBJ1-2,TRBV12-1,.,CASRYALARRPVLRAYGYTF,TGTGCCAGCAGATACGCTTTAGCCCGCCGCCCCGTGCTGAGGGCCTATGGCTACACCTTC
.,TRBJ2-7,TRBV7-9,.,CASSLAGSDEQYF,TGTGCCAGCAGCTTAGCGGGCAGCGACGAGCAGTACTTC
.,TRBJ1-5,TRBV28,TRBD1,CASSPATGTNQPQHF,TGTGCCAGCAGCCCCGCGACAGGGACAAATCAGCCCCAGCATTTT
.,TRBJ1-1,TRBV4-1,.,CASSQAAGANTEAFF,TGCGCCAGCAGCCAAGCTGCCGGCGCGAACACTGAAGCTTTCTTT
.,TRBJ2-7,TRBV9,.,CASSTLGDGNYEQYF,TGTGCCAGCAGCACCCTTGGCGACGGCAACTACGAGCAGTACTTC
once,TRBJ2-1,TRBV19,TRBD2,CASSIDLAVFYNEQFF,TGTGCCAGTAGTATAGATCTAGCGGTATTCTACAATGAGCAGTTCTTC
.,TRBJ1-1,TRBV6-4,.,CASSYDSSDTEAFF,TGTGCCAGCAGTTATGACAGCTCCGACACTGAAGCTTTCTTT
.,TRBJ1-1,TRBV9,.,CASSVGGAGPEAFF,TGTGCCAGCAGCGTAGGGGGCGCCGGCCCTGAAGCTTTCTTT